These 32 T cell receptor beta chains were sequenced from one sample in a study of T cells in women clearing cervical HPV infection. Using immunoSEQ multiplex PCR, the repertoire was profiled, and TCRdb retains in-frame clones only, with some absent. The sample table sets out approximately 12,000 clones. Sequenced: blood buffy coat. The source of these receptors is a woman aged 18-70 years with a cervical HPV16 infection that either progressed to CIN3+ or cleared (not recorded which).

The sequenced CDR3 bases are TGTGCCAGCAGTGAAGTTGAGAGGAACTATGGC. This encodes CASSEVERNYG. The full CDR3 reads CASSEVERNYGYTF. The rearrangement joins TRBV2 to TRBJ1-2; D unclear. The CDR3 extends 3 residues past the end of the read, so its final part is completed from the germline J gene. Trimming stripped 1 base from V and 2 bases from J, with 8 bases between. CDR3 length: 14 amino acids. The germline CDR1 and CDR2 sequences are SNHLY and FYNNEI.

Notes on this clone: Coverage ceases 3 residues before the CDR3 finishes, and the germline J gene fills in the end. J is TRBJ2-3 and V is TRBV16; no clear D gene. Germline assignment: CDR1 KGHSY and CDR2 FQNENV. V was clipped by 4 bases and J by 3 bases, with 14 bases between them. The CDR3 contains 15 residues. The sequenced part of the CDR3 DNA is TGTGCCAGCAGCCCCGACACAATAGGTACAGATACG. This encodes CASSPDTIGTDT. The whole CDR3 reads CASSPDTIGTDTQYF.

As concerns this clone: The observed sequence ends 3 residues before the CDR3 terminus, with the missing tail filled in from the germline J gene. The rearrangement joins TRBV7-7 to TRBJ2-7; perhaps TRBD1 as D (6 bases). The CDR3 spans 13 residues. Germline CDR1 reads SSHAT; CDR2 reads FNYEAQ (reference sequence). V was trimmed by 4 bases and J by 6 bases, leaving 13 bases between them. CDR3 DNA, as far as it was read: TGTGCCAGCAGCTACGACAGGTTGGGCGAG. Translating it yields CASSYDRLGE. The whole CDR3 protein reads CASSYDRLGEQYF.

Regarding this clone: From the germline J gene comes the end of the CDR3, since the read stops 3 residues before it. The gene calls are TRBV6-2 or TRBV6-3 and TRBJ2-7; possible D gene TRBD2, 6 bases. Trimming cost V 4 bases and J 2 bases, with 6 bases left between them. The CDR3 contains 12 residues. Germline CDR1 MNHEY, CDR2 SVGEGT. The CDR3 loop reads CASSWGAYEQYF. The CDR3 DNA, read in part, is TGTGCCAGCAGTTGGGGGGCCTACGAG.

The CDR3 bases that were read are TGCGCCAGCAGTGAAGTTTTGACAGGGGCTGATTCACCC. This encodes CASSEVLTGADSP. The CDR3 in its entirety is CASSEVLTGADSPLHF. The chain has TRBV10-2 and TRBJ1-6, with 8 bases identical to TRBD1. The CDR3 end lies 3 residues beyond the end of the read and is filled in from the germline J gene. The trim removed 3 bases at V and 8 bases at J, leaving 9 bases unmatched. The CDR3 contains 16 residues. Germline loops: CDR1 WSHSY, CDR2 SAAADI.

As for this clone: The read falls 3 residues short of the CDR3 end, and the missing part is taken from the germline J gene. This chain joins TRBV13 and TRBJ2-3; 9 nucleotides agree with TRBD1. Trimming at V came to 0 bases and at J to 4 bases, leaving 2 bases not matched to a gene. The germline V gene has CDR1 PRHDT and CDR2 FYEKMQ (reference sequence). This CDR3 spans 15 amino acids. CDR3: CASSLGQGAADTQYF. CDR3 bases read: TGTGCCAGCAGCTTAGGACAGGGGGCGGCAGATACG.

For this clone: Sequencing ends 3 residues short of the CDR3 end; the germline J gene provides the rest. V and J are TRBV7-2 and TRBJ2-3, with a tentative D call TRBD1 (6 bases). Germline CDR1 reads SGHTA; CDR2 reads FQGNSA. CDR3 length: 14 amino acids. The CDR3 spells CASSLHRADQPQYF. The sequenced part of the CDR3 DNA is TGTGCCAGCAGCTTACACAGGGCCGATCAGCCG.

Notes on this clone: Read sequence stops 3 residues before the CDR3 end, and the germline J gene provides the missing end. The chain is built from TRBV5-4 and TRBJ2-2, with D possibly being TRBD1 (6 bases). Germline values: CDR1 SGHNT, CDR2 YYREEE (reference sequence). V gave up 3 bases and J gave up 0 bases, with 9 bases separating them. The CDR3 is made up of 15 amino acids. CDR3 bases read: TGTGCCAGCAGCTGGGGACACTCGAACACCGGGGAG. This gives the protein CASSWGHSNTGE. The CDR3, in full, reads CASSWGHSNTGELFF.

Worth noting for this clone: The CDR3 end falls 3 residues outside the read, so it is completed with the germline J gene. The chain links TRBV6-2 or TRBV6-3 to TRBJ1-2, with D maybe TRBD1 (5 bases). CDR1 is MNHEY, CDR2 SVGEGT, per germline. The CDR3 is 17 residues long. The CDR3 protein is CASSYGTSGGNSYDYTF. The sequenced CDR3 bases are TGTGCCAGCAGTTACGGGACTAGCGGGGGGAACTCCTACGAC.

Comments on this clone: The DNA ends 3 residues before the CDR3 does, and the rest of the CDR3 is filled in from the germline J gene. V gene TRBV6-2 or TRBV6-3 combines with J gene TRBJ2-1; possibly TRBD2 for D (6 bases). Between the trimmed V and J ends, which lost 6 bases and 9 bases, there was a span of 15 bases. Germline CDR1 reads MNHEY; CDR2 reads SVGEGT. The CDR3 loop spans 13 amino acids. The part of the CDR3 DNA that was read is TGTGCCAGCAGGCCCCCCGGGGGTGGTGAG. As protein: CASRPPGGGE. Given in full, the CDR3 is CASRPPGGGEQFF.

With regard to this clone: The read terminates 3 residues ahead of where the CDR3 ends, so the germline J gene completes it. The gene calls are TRBV7-2 and TRBJ2-3; no clear D. The V gene's germline CDR1 is SGHTA and CDR2 FQGNSA. The V end was cut by 5 bases, the J end by 8 bases, with 20 bases between. The CDR3 runs 15 residues. The sequenced part of the CDR3 DNA is TGTGCCAGCAGCCCCCAAGAAGGAATCCCAGGTACG. As protein: CASSPQEGIPGT. The CDR3, in full, reads CASSPQEGIPGTQYF. Variable domain in full (rest from reference TRBV7-2 and TRBJ2-3): GAGVSQSPSNKVTEKGKDVELRCDPISGHTALYWYRQSLGQGLEFLIYFQGNSAPDKSGLPSDRFSAERTGGSVSTLTIQRTQQEDSAVYLCASSPQEGIPGTQYFGPGTRLTVL.

On this clone: The CDR3 is cut off 3 residues early in the read; its end comes from the germline J gene. V is TRBV7-9 and J is TRBJ2-2, with D maybe TRBD1 (5 bases). The CDR3 length is 14 residues. Germline values: CDR1 SEHNR, CDR2 FQNEAQ (reference sequence). The part of the CDR3 DNA that was read is TGTGCCAGCTCCGAAAGGGCTGGGGCCAACGTG. Translating gives CASSERAGANV. In full, the CDR3 is CASSERAGANVLFF. Variable domain in full (rest from reference TRBV7-9 and TRBJ2-2): DTGVSQNPRHKITKRGQNVTFRCDPISEHNRLYWYRQTLGQGPEFLTYFQNEAQLEKSRLLSDRFSAERPKGSFSTLEIQRTEQGDSAMYLCASSERAGANVLFFGEGSRLTVL.

Remarks on this clone: The read is 3 residues too short to cover the CDR3 end, so that end is filled in from the germline J gene. This chain links TRBV6-1 with TRBJ1-1, with D hard to call. Trimming pared 4 bases from V and 1 base from J, leaving 10 bases between. CDR1 is MNHNS and CDR2 is SASEGT in the germline V gene. The CDR3 runs 14 residues. This CDR3 is CASSGTDPNTEAFF. The part of the CDR3 DNA that was read is TGTGCCAGCAGTGGTACAGATCCGAACACTGAA.

A remark on this clone: The read stops 3 residues short of the end of the CDR3; the missing end is completed from the germline J gene. The chain employs TRBV6-2 or TRBV6-3 and TRBJ1-5, with 7 positions matching TRBD1. Trimming cost V 6 bases and J 7 bases; bases outside gene matches: 9. CDR3 length equals 14 residues. Germline assignment: CDR1 MNHEY and CDR2 SVGEGT. The CDR3: CASSSGGSWQPQHF. The part of the CDR3 DNA that was read is TGTGCCAGCAGCTCAGGGGGGAGTTGGCAGCCC.

CDR3 DNA, as far as it was read: TGTGCCAGCAGTTTTTCACAGGGGCACACCGGGGAG. It is translated as CASSFSQGHTGE. The whole CDR3 region reads CASSFSQGHTGELFF. This rearrangement joins TRBV12-3 or TRBV12-4 to TRBJ2-2; TRBD1 aligns across 7 bases. The read ends 3 residues shy of where the CDR3 ends; the end is completed using the germline J gene. V was clipped by 3 bases and J by 3 bases; unmatched bases: 4. This CDR3 comprises 15 residues.

As regards this clone: The sequence runs out 3 residues before the end of the CDR3; the remainder is reconstructed from the germline J gene. This chain uses TRBV19 with TRBJ2-6; TRBD1 aligns across 8 bases. After removal of 4 bases from V and 4 bases from J, the junction contained 12 bases not matched to a gene. This CDR3 has 18 amino acids. Germline values: CDR1 LNHDA, CDR2 SQIVND (reference sequence). The CDR3 protein is CASSSQTGVVSGANVLTF. CDR3 DNA (partial): TGTGCCAGTAGTAGCCAGACAGGGGTGGTCTCAGGGGCCAACGTC.

Turning to this clone: The missing CDR3 end, 3 residues past where the read stops, is filled in from the germline J gene. The chain combines TRBV29-1 with TRBJ1-1, with 8 positions matching TRBD1. This CDR3 contains 12 residues. With V trimmed by 5 bases and J by 6 bases, 5 bases remained unmatched. Germline V lookup: CDR1 SQVTM, CDR2 ANQGSEA. The CDR3 sequence: CSVRTGWPEAFF. The CDR3 DNA, read in part, is TGCAGCGTTAGGACAGGGTGGCCTGAA. Full variable domain (rest looked up from reference TRBV29-1 and TRBJ1-1): SAVISQKPSRDICQRGTSLTIQCQVDSQVTMMFWYRQQPGQSLTLIATANQGSEATYESGFVIDKFPISRPNLTFSTLTVSNMSPEDSSIYLCSVRTGWPEAFFGQGTRLTVV.

Note on this clone: Sequencing ends 3 residues short of the CDR3 end; the germline J gene provides the rest. This chain joins TRBV5-1 and TRBJ2-3, with 7 positions matching TRBD2. The V and J ends lost 3 bases and 1 base, in that order; junction bases with no gene match: 8. CDR3 length: 16 amino acids. Germline V gives CDR1 SGHRS, CDR2 YFSETQ. CDR3 in amino acids: CASSSLGGSRTDTQYF. Incomplete CDR3 DNA: TGCGCCAGCAGCTCTTTGGGGGGGAGCCGCACAGATACG.

This clone counts as medium-sized (0.01 to 0.1%) by frequency. The CDR3 end is not reached by the read, which stops 3 residues before it; the germline J gene fills it in. The chain carries TRBV19 and TRBJ1-2, with D perhaps TRBD1 (5 bases). Germline lookup yields CDR1 LNHDA and CDR2 SQIVND (reference sequence). This CDR3 has 15 amino acids. The CDR3 sequence is CASRPESQGEGGYTF. The CDR3 bases that were read are TGTGCCAGTAGGCCCGAGAGCCAGGGTGAGGGCGGC.

A note on this clone: The CDR3 end is not reached by the read, which stops 3 residues before it; the germline J gene fills it in. This chain joins TRBV2 and TRBJ2-1; 11 nucleotides line up with TRBD1. Germline V gives CDR1 SNHLY, CDR2 FYNNEI. With V trimmed by 3 bases and J by 5 bases, 3 bases remained unmatched. CDR3 size: 15 residues. CDR3 protein: CASSEDRGRNNEQFF. Incomplete CDR3 DNA: TGTGCCAGCAGTGAGGACAGGGGGCGAAACAATGAG.

CDR3: CASSPRNEQFF. Incomplete CDR3 DNA: TGTGCCAGCAGCCCGCGGAATGAG. The J gene is TRBJ2-1, the V gene TRBV7-2; no firm D call. The read gets to within 3 residues of the CDR3 end, and the germline J gene fills in the rest. Germline V gene lookup returns CDR1 SGHTA and CDR2 FQGNSA. V was clipped by 5 bases and J by 7 bases, with 6 bases between them. The CDR3 spans 11 residues.

Notes on this clone: The CDR3 end falls 3 residues outside the read, so it is completed with the germline J gene. The chain uses TRBV29-1 and TRBJ2-2; TRBD1 might be the D (5 bases). The germline CDR1 and CDR2 sequences are SQVTM and ANQGSEA. There are 12 residues in the CDR3. The V end lost 8 bases, the J end lost 1 base, and 8 bases lay between the germline ends. The sequenced CDR3 bases are TGCAGCTCCACAGGGAACACCGGGGAG. Translation gives CSSTGNTGE. The whole CDR3 sequence is CSSTGNTGELFF.

About this clone: The read gets to within 3 residues of the CDR3 end, and the germline J gene fills in the rest. The chain recombines TRBV30 with TRBJ1-5, with D possibly matching TRBD1 (6 bases). Germline CDR1 and CDR2: GTSNPN and SVGIG (reference sequence). Trimming took 3 bases from V and 4 from J, leaving 10 bases between them. The CDR3 loop spans 13 amino acids. The CDR3 here is CAWRDSVNQPQHF. CDR3 bases read: TGTGCCTGGAGGGACAGTGTTAATCAGCCC.

With regard to this clone: Read coverage stops 3 residues before the CDR3 terminus; the germline J gene supplies the remainder. The rearrangement uses TRBV7-3 and TRBJ2-5, with TRBD2 matching over 11 bases. Germline CDR1 is SGHTA and CDR2 is FQGTGA. The V gene end was trimmed by 5 bases and the J gene end by 5 bases; junction bases not matched to a gene: 7. The CDR3 spans 15 residues. The sequenced part of the CDR3 DNA is TGTGCCAGCAGCCCCGTAGCGGGGGGGCAGGAGACC. Its protein product is CASSPVAGGQET. The complete CDR3 reads CASSPVAGGQETQYF.

The CDR3 loop is CASSKGQVRNEQYF. The CDR3 DNA, read in part, is TGTGCCAGCAGTAAAGGACAGGTGCGGAACGAG. The chain links TRBV12-3 or TRBV12-4 to TRBJ2-7; 7 bases agree with TRBD1. The read terminates 3 residues before the CDR3 end, so the remaining end is supplied by the germline J gene. CDR3 length equals 14 residues. V gave up 5 bases and J gave up 5 bases; unmatched junction bases: 9.

Turning to this clone: The read ends 3 residues shy of where the CDR3 ends; the end is completed using the germline J gene. The chain links TRBV6-2 or TRBV6-3 to TRBJ2-2, with 9 bases matching TRBD1. Germline values: CDR1 MNHEY, CDR2 SVGEGT. The CDR3 has 15 amino acids. The CDR3 bases that were read are TGTGCCAGCAGTACCTGGACAGGGGAGAATTCACCG. Protein: CASSTWTGENSP. In full, the CDR3 reads CASSTWTGENSPLFF.

Comments on this clone: The observed sequence ends 3 residues before the CDR3 terminus, with the missing tail filled in from the germline J gene. Other DNA sequences from this sample encode an identical CDR3 as well. The rearrangement links TRBV5-1 to TRBJ1-3; D unresolved. Germline V gene sequence: CDR1 SGHRS, CDR2 YFSETQ. This CDR3 is built from 16 residues. V was cut by 0 bases and J by 4 bases, with 14 bases left in between. CDR3 DNA (partial): TGCGCCAGCAGCTTGGAGCGTTCGGGTTTCGGAAACACC. The encoded protein is CASSLERSGFGNT. The full CDR3 reads CASSLERSGFGNTIYF. Complete variable domain (other parts from reference TRBV5-1 and TRBJ1-3): KAGVTQTPRYLIKTRGQQVTLSCSPISGHRSVSWYQQTPGQGLQFLFEYFSETQRNKGNFPGRFSGRQFSNSRSEMNVSTLELGDSALYLCASSLERSGFGNTIYFGEGSWLTVV.

The CDR3 sequence: CASSYSRGSTNTGELFF. The sequenced CDR3 bases are TGTGCCAGCAGTTACTCGAGGGGGTCGACGAACACCGGGGAG. The rearrangement links TRBV6-2 or TRBV6-3 to TRBJ2-2, with D maybe TRBD1 (6 bases). The DNA ends 3 residues before the CDR3 does, and the rest of the CDR3 is filled in from the germline J gene. The CDR3 is 17 amino acids. The V gene lost 0 bases and the J gene lost 0 bases, with 11 bases spanning the gap. Germline V gives CDR1 MNHEY, CDR2 SVGEGT.

Worth noting for this clone: The read gets to within 3 residues of the CDR3 end, and the germline J gene fills in the rest. The chain couples TRBV7-6 to TRBJ2-3, with 9 bases aligning to TRBD1. The CDR3 is made up of 18 amino acids. V gave up 4 bases and J gave up 2 bases; unmatched junction bases: 13. CDR1 and CDR2 from the germline V gene are SGHVS and FNYEAQ. The CDR3 DNA, read in part, is TGTGCCAGCAGCTCGAGAGGATTCCGGGACAGGGCCACAGATACG. This encodes CASSSRGFRDRATDT. The CDR3 in its entirety is CASSSRGFRDRATDTQYF.

On this clone: The read halts 3 residues ahead of the CDR3 end, with the missing end drawn from the germline J gene. The chain uses TRBV5-1 and TRBJ2-7; TRBD1 is a possible D gene (6 bases). Germline V gene data show CDR1 as SGHRS and CDR2 as YFSETQ. The CDR3 loop spans 15 amino acids. V lost 0 bases and J 4 bases, leaving 14 bases between the germline ends. The sequenced part of the CDR3 DNA is TGCGCCAGCAGCTTGGGACCGGGACAACAATACGAG. The encoded protein is CASSLGPGQQYE. The full CDR3 sequence reads CASSLGPGQQYEQYF.

This clone is deemed medium-sized by its frequency. Read coverage stops 3 residues before the CDR3 terminus; the germline J gene supplies the remainder. This chain uses TRBV10-3 with TRBJ1-2, with 8 bases identical to TRBD1. Trimming cost V 11 bases and J 5 bases; bases outside gene matches: 10. This CDR3 has 13 residues. From germline, CDR1 is ENHRY and CDR2 SYGVKD. The CDR3 region is CASLGGTGYGYTF. The CDR3 DNA, read in part, is TGTGCCTCCCTGGGGGGGACAGGTTATGGC.

As concerns this clone: The read ends 3 residues before the CDR3 terminus; that terminus is restored from the germline J gene. The chain recombines TRBV5-1 with TRBJ1-6; weak D call: TRBD1 (6 bases). Trimming left V 2 bases short and J 7 bases short, with 16 bases between. CDR1 and CDR2 (germline): SGHRS, YFSETQ. The CDR3 length is 16 residues. This chain's CDR3 is CASSLQGIELNSPLHF. The covered CDR3 bases are TGCGCCAGCAGCTTACAGGGCATCGAATTGAATTCACCC.